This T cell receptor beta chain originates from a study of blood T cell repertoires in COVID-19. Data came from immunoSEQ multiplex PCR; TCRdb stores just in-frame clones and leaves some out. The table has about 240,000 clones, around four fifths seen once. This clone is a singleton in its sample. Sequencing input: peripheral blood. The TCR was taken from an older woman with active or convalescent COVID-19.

The CDR3 nucleotides read TGTGCCAGCAGTTCTACCGGACAGGGGCTCTATGGCTACACCTTC. It codes for CASSSTGQGLYGYTF. V and J are TRBV6-5 and TRBJ1-2; 9 bases agree with TRBD1. Trimming removed 4 bases from V and 4 bases from J; junction bases left unmatched: 7. CDR1 is MNHEY, CDR2 SVGAGI, per germline. The CDR3 sequence is 15 residues long.